The present entry profiles one T cell receptor (beta chain) with its context. This entry belongs to a study of blood T cell repertoires in COVID-19. Libraries were prepared by immunoSEQ multiplex PCR; TCRdb keeps only in-frame clonotypes and omits some of them. The sample shows about 240,000 clones, roughly four fifths of them seen only once. CDR1 SGHKS and CDR2 YYEKEE come from the germline V gene (reference sequence). V was shortened by 0 bases and J by 3 bases, with 10 bases between the two germline ends. CDR3 length: 15 amino acids. The V and J genes are TRBV5-5 and TRBJ1-3; D remains ambiguous. The sequence derives from a woman between 55 and 75 years old with active or convalescent COVID-19. The source material was peripheral blood. The CDR3 sequence: CASSLGWGGGNTIYF. CDR3 DNA sequence: TGTGCCAGCAGCTTGGGATGGGGAGGTGGAAACACCATATATTTT.